These 10 T cell receptor beta chains were all obtained from the same sample, sequenced in a study of response to subunit inactivated influenza vaccine. TCRdb fed the RT-PCR reads into MiXCR, producing one record per CDR3 protein. The sample consists of roughly 760,000 distinct CDR3 sequences, 21% of them appearing once. The specimen comprised PBMCs from blood, sampled roughly 5 days after vaccination. The receptors derive from a man aged 50-60 years who received an inactivated influenza vaccine.

The chain couples TRBV2 to TRBJ2-5; D gene unclear. Trimming shortened V by 1 base and J by 5 bases, and 11 bases separated the two germline ends. The CDR3 runs to 14 residues. Germline values: CDR1 SNHLY, CDR2 FYNNEI. The CDR3 loop is CASSEVLVSETQYF. The CDR3 nucleotides read TGTGCCAGCAGTGAAGTCCTAGTCTCTGAGACCCAGTACTTC.

The chain employs TRBV20-1 and TRBJ2-7, with TRBD1 matching 12 bases. The CDR3 spans 15 residues. Germline trimming cut 5 bases from V and 4 bases from J; bases unmatched to any gene: 9. CDR1 is DFQATT, CDR2 SNEGSKA, per germline (reference sequence). This CDR3 reads CSAGGGDRGLYEQYF. The CDR3 DNA sequence: TGCAGTGCTGGAGGCGGGGACAGGGGGCTTTACGAGCAGTACTTC.

This sequence joins TRBV12-3 or TRBV12-4 and TRBJ2-3; D unclear. The V gene lost 9 bases and the J gene lost 10 bases, with 17 bases spanning the gap. The CDR3 is 12 residues long. The CDR3 DNA is TGTGCCAGTACCGAGCCGGAAGGAGCGCAGTATTTT. Residues: CASTEPEGAQYF.

In this sample, this clonotype turned up a few times. The chain employs TRBV7-2 and TRBJ2-7; D uncertain. Per germline, CDR1 SGHTA and CDR2 FQGNSA. The CDR3 runs to 14 residues. V was cut by 5 bases and J by 0 bases, with 11 bases left in between. CDR3 DNA: TGTGCCAGCAGCGAGAGACACGGCTCCTACGAGCAGTACTTC. It codes for CASSERHGSYEQYF.

The chain couples TRBV6-2 or TRBV6-3 to TRBJ2-7; D assignment may be TRBD1 or TRBD2 (5 bases each). Germline V CDR1 and CDR2: MNHEY, SVGEGT. This CDR3 has 12 residues. Trimming removed 2 bases at V and 5 bases at J, with 7 bases between. CDR3: CASSYVGDEQYF. CDR3 in DNA: TGTGCCAGCAGTTACGTGGGGGACGAGCAGTACTTC.

The chain uses TRBV10-3 and TRBJ2-2, with 9 positions matching TRBD1. The CDR3 totals 16 residues. Trimming at V came to 1 base and at J to 7 bases, leaving 7 bases not matched to a gene. Germline CDR1 is ENHRY and CDR2 is SYGVKD. CDR3 region: CAISEWGTGSGGELFF. As DNA, the CDR3 is TGTGCCATCAGTGAGTGGGGGACAGGGTCCGGCGGGGAGCTGTTTTTT.

This clonotype was found a few times. The rearrangement links TRBV7-9 to TRBJ2-7, with D tentatively TRBD2 (5 bases). Germline CDR1 is SEHNR and CDR2 is FQNEAQ (reference sequence). This CDR3 region has 13 residues. V was cut by 1 base and J by 3 bases, with 7 bases left in between. DNA of the CDR3: TGTGCCAGCAGCTTAGTCGGGATCTACGAGCAGTACTTC. Amino acids: CASSLVGIYEQYF.

At least ten counts were recorded for this clonotype. J is TRBJ2-1 and V is TRBV5-1; D is unresolved. Germline V CDR1 and CDR2: SGHRS, YFSETQ. V dropped 4 bases and J dropped 9 bases, with 14 bases sitting between them. The CDR3 has 13 residues. The DNA for the CDR3 is TGCGCCAGCAGCGGCCTAGAGACGATTGAGCAGTTCTTC. Encoded protein: CASSGLETIEQFF.

V usage is TRBV6-5 and J usage is TRBJ2-5; possible D gene TRBD2, 6 bases. The V and J ends lost 2 bases and 0 bases respectively, with 13 bases between them. CDR3 length: 16 residues. Per germline, CDR1 MNHEY and CDR2 SVGAGI. The CDR3: CASSYGGNRYQETQYF. The CDR3 DNA sequence: TGTGCCAGCAGTTACGGCGGGAACCGCTACCAAGAGACCCAGTACTTC.

This clonotype was observed many times. The genes are TRBV28 and TRBJ1-1; D ambiguous. CDR1 MDHEN and CDR2 SYDVKM come from the germline V gene. The CDR3 runs to 12 residues. Deletions cut 2 bases from V and 8 bases from J, with 9 bases between. The CDR3 DNA follows: TGTGCCAGCAGTTTACAGACCAAAGAAGCTTTCTTT. Encoded protein: CASSLQTKEAFF.